This TCR beta chain was captured by sequencing in a study of shared clonotypes between healthy human individuals. The V and J ends lost 4 bases and 15 bases respectively, with 16 bases between them. Germline-derived CDR1 and CDR2 are SEHNR and FQNEAQ (reference sequence). The CDR3 loop spans 12 amino acids. Profiling relied on immunoSEQ multiplex PCR, and the TCRdb table lists in-frame clones only, not all of them. Of 800,000 or so clones listed, 96% were seen once; the top ten hold under 0.3%. General study findings and limits: The study generally estimated greater richness for naive than memory subsets.

With regard to this clone: Its cognate antigen is unknown.

Naive-designated CD8 cells lacked CD45RO, were positively enriched for CCR7, and omitted terminally differentiated effector memory CD45RA+ cells. The sequencing input was naive CD8+ T cells sorted from blood. V gene TRBV7-9 combines with J gene TRBJ2-1, with D hard to call. This sequence originates from a man aged 25-45 years in good health. The CDR3 DNA is TGTGCCAGCAGCTCGCACGTCGCAAGTCTGTTCTTC. This gives the protein CASSSHVASLFF.